Reported below is one TCR beta chain. Its target is unknown. These data come from a study of shared clonotypes between healthy human individuals. Deep-level running was used for the assay. The method was immunoSEQ multiplex PCR; TCRdb's version includes in-frame clones alone and lacks a portion of them. In the table there are about 2.5 million clones, 85% to 95% of which are singletons. General study points: Researchers sampled blood only, noting tissue repertoires likely differ.

Per germline, CDR1 MDHEN and CDR2 SYDVKM. The CDR3 is 14 amino acids. The V gene lost 6 bases and the J gene lost 4 bases, with 12 bases spanning the gap. The receptor was derived from a man between 18 and 29 years old in good health. Some clones in this sample may be carry-over from other donors' samples. The chain is built from TRBV28 and TRBJ2-2; a possible D gene is TRBD1 (6 bases). Sequenced sample: naive CD4+ T cells from PBMCs. As for subset: CD45RA+ positively selected. The CDR3 region has the DNA TGTGCCAGCAGGCGGACAGCTGGCACCGGGGAGCTGTTTTTT. This encodes CASRRTAGTGELFF.